This passage covers 2 T cell receptor beta chains from one sample sequenced in a study of Ad26.COV2.S vaccination and SARS-CoV-2 variants. Indicated treatment: around 19 received Ad26.COV2.S at low or high dose, single or two shots; several received placebo; per-sample allocation not given. Samples came from day 63 after the first vaccine or placebo injection. Data came from immunoSEQ multiplex PCR; TCRdb stores just in-frame clones and leaves some out. This table holds roughly 320,000 clones, over 80% found once. The source was peripheral blood, collected in a trial of Ad26.COV2.S vaccine versus placebo. The receptors originated from a person aged 18-60 years who received the Ad26.COV2.S COVID-19 vaccine or a placebo.

This clone occurred once. The chain uses TRBV21-1 and TRBJ1-2. TRBV21-1 is marked as a pseudogene. CDR3 size: 14 residues. Here the CDR3 reads CASSKEWTFRGYTF. Here the CDR3 DNA reads TGTGCCAGCAGCAAAGAGTGGACTTTTAGGGGCTACACCTTC.

The V gene is TRBV5-5, the J gene TRBJ2-5, with a possible D match to TRBD1 (7 bases). Trimming shortened V by 8 bases and J by 1 base, and 12 bases separated the two germline ends. The CDR3 has 13 residues. CDR1 SGHKS and CDR2 YYEKEE come from the germline V gene (reference sequence). In nucleotides, the CDR3 is TGTGCCAGTCAGGGGGGTCCCCAAGAGACCCAGTACTTC. Protein sequence: CASQGGPQETQYF.